This T cell receptor beta chain is from a study of siplizumab effects on memory and regulatory T cells. CDR3 length: 16 amino acids. Germline CDR1 is LNHDA and CDR2 is SQIVND (reference sequence). V trimming: 6 bases; J trimming: 0 bases; junction bases outside the gene matches: 8. Only in-frame clones appear in the TCRdb table, and some are missing; sequencing was by immunoSEQ multiplex PCR. Of over 60,000 clones listed, 91% are singletons. Source material: CD8+ T cells sorted from blood. The TCR comes from a human donor in good health. V is TRBV19 and J is TRBJ2-1; 7 bases agree with TRBD2. CDR3 coding DNA: TGTGCCAGTAGCCCCCCAGGCGGGAGCTCCTACAATGAGCAGTTCTTC. Protein product: CASSPPGGSSYNEQFF.